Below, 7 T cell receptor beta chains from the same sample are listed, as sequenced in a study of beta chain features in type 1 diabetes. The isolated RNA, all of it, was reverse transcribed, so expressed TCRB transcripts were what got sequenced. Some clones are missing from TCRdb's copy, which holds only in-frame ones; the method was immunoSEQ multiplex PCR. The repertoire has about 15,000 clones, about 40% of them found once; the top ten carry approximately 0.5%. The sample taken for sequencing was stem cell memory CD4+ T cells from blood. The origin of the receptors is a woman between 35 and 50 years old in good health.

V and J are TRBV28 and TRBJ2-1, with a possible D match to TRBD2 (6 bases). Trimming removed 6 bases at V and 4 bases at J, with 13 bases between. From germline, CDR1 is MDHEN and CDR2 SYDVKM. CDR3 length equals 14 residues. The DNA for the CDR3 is TGTGCCAGCAGGGGACTGGTCTCTTACAATGAGCAGTTCTTC. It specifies CASRGLVSYNEQFF.

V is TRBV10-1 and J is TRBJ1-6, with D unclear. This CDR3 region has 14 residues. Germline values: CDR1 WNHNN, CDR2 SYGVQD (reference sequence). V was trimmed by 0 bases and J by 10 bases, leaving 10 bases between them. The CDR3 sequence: CASSESRVESPLHF. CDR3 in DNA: TGCGCCAGCAGTGAGTCGAGGGTTGAGTCACCCCTCCACTTT.

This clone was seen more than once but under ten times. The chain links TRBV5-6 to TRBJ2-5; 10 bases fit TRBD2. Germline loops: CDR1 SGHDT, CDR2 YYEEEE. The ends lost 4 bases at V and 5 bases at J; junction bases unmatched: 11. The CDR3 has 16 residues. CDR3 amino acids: CASSRKIAGGGETQYF. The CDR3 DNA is TGTGCCAGCAGCCGGAAAATAGCGGGGGGCGGGGAGACCCAGTACTTC.

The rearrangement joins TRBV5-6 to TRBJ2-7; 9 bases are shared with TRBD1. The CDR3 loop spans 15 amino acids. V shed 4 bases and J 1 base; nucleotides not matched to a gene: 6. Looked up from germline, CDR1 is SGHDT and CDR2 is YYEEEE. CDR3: CASSLGTGRSYEQYF. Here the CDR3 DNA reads TGTGCCAGCAGCCTGGGGACAGGGAGGTCCTACGAGCAGTACTTC.

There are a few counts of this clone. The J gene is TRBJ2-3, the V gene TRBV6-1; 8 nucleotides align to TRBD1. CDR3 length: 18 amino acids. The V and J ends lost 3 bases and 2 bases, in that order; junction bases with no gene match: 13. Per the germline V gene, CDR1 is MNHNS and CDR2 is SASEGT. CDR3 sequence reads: CASSDRGRLGRFTDTQYF. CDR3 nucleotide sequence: TGTGCCAGCAGTGACAGGGGGCGGCTCGGAAGATTCACAGATACGCAGTATTTT.

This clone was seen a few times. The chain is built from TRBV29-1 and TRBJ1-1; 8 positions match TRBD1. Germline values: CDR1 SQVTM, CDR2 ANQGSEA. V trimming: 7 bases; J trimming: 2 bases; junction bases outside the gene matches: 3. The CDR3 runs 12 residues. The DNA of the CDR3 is TGCAGCGGGGACAGGACAAACACTGAAGCTTTCTTT. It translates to CSGDRTNTEAFF.

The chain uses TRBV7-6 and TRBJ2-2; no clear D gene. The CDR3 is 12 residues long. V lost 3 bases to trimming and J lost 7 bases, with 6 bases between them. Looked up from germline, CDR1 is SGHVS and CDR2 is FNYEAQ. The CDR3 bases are TGTGCCAGCAGCTTCCCCCTCGGGGAGCTGTTTTTT. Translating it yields CASSFPLGELFF.